Below are 5 T cell receptor beta chains sequenced from a single sample in a study of vaccination and CD4 T cells after COVID-19. With the Oncomine TCR Beta short-read assay, DNA from cultured CD4+ T cells was sequenced. TCRdb reprocessed the PCR reads with MiXCR, giving one entry per CDR3 protein. Of under 15,000 distinct CDR3 sequences in the sample, more than 70% were seen once. Treatment given: approximately nine-day PBMC culture with coronavirus spike peptide pools or control peptides (ViraFEST assay). These receptors' antigens are unknown. The sequenced sample was CD4+ T cells from blood, cultured in vitro. All receptors derive from a human donor who had recovered from COVID-19.

The chain is built from TRBV30 and TRBJ1-3; no clear D gene. Germline values: CDR1 GTSNPN, CDR2 SVGIG (reference sequence). The CDR3 covers 11 residues. The V and J ends lost 2 bases and 9 bases respectively, with 8 bases between them. CDR3 nucleotide sequence: TGTGCCTGGAGTACGGTGGGCACCATATATTTT. Amino acid sequence: CAWSTVGTIYF.

This clonotype was observed a few times. The rearrangement joins TRBV20-1 to TRBJ1-5, with TRBD1 matching 8 bases. This CDR3 spans 14 amino acids. Germline trimming cut 5 bases from V and 3 bases from J; bases unmatched to any gene: 6. Germline V CDR1 and CDR2: DFQATT, SNEGSKA (reference sequence). The CDR3 is CSAPRGRVNQPQHF. CDR3 nucleotides: TGCAGTGCTCCCAGGGGGCGGGTCAATCAGCCCCAGCATTTT.

The rearrangement links TRBV12-3 or TRBV12-4 to TRBJ2-3, with a weak D call TRBD1 (6 bases). The CDR3 is 15 residues long. The V gene lost 7 bases and the J gene lost 0 bases, with 14 bases spanning the gap. The CDR3 region has the DNA TGTGCCAGCACTATAGGGGGTGCTAGCACAGATACGCAGTATTTT. It translates to CASTIGGASTDTQYF.

The sample holds one count of this clonotype. CDR3 residues: CASSADRNTEAFF. The CDR3 DNA reads as TGTGCCAGCAGCGCGGATAGGAACACTGAAGCTTTCTTT. The chain carries TRBV9 and TRBJ1-1; D ambiguous. V dropped 3 bases and J dropped 1 base, with 7 bases sitting between them. Germline V CDR1 and CDR2: SGDLS, YYNGEE. There are 13 residues in the CDR3.

This clonotype was counted between two and nine times. The chain combines TRBV6-1 with TRBJ1-5, with D tentatively TRBD1 (5 bases). Germline-derived CDR1 and CDR2 are MNHNS and SASEGT. Trimming took off 5 bases at V and 7 bases at J, with 15 bases between the two ends. The CDR3 totals 14 residues. The CDR3 reads CASSNRDDSQPQHF. As DNA, the CDR3 is TGTGCCAGCAGTAACCGGGACGACAGCCAGCCCCAGCATTTT.